A selection of T cell receptor beta chains follows, all from one sample in a study of regulatory T cells in long-lasting Graves disease. TCRdb re-called the multiplex PCR reads through MiXCR, storing one row per CDR3 protein. The repertoire holds some 470,000 distinct CDR3 sequences, with about 22% as singletons. Sequenced here: peripheral blood mononuclear cells (PBMCs), sampled when the disease was refractory, from a patient treated with antithyroid drugs. These receptors all stem from a female donor with Graves disease. Both conserved end residues are part of each CDR3. The order of the fields is CDR3 protein, clone size, V gene, J gene. Not all rows give a size; the values are once, few, many and, for expanded clones, a class.

CASTGVAELFF	-	TRBV28	TRBJ2-2
CATSEWGSYEQYF	many	TRBV24-1	TRBJ2-7
CASLPDSHGELFF	-	TRBV12-3/TRBV12-4	TRBJ2-2
CASRRLGTQYF	many	TRBV6-1	TRBJ2-5
CASSYDAAQDEAFF	many	TRBV11-3	TRBJ1-1
CARVRGTGLSGNQPQHF	few	TRBV12-5	TRBJ1-5
CAGSFAGETQYF	few	TRBV7-8	TRBJ2-5
CASSLTIHSYEQYF	many	TRBV27	TRBJ2-7
CASAQNRDMVLDPNTGELFF	many	TRBV2	TRBJ2-2
CASSGDRGRSGYTF	many	TRBV5-1	TRBJ1-2
CASSPPRGLAYTYEQYF	few	TRBV7-9	TRBJ2-7
CASSLISTGELFF	many	TRBV28	TRBJ2-2
CASSSQEGTNTEAFF	many	TRBV19	TRBJ1-1
CASSEQFEIRYGYTF	-	TRBV2	TRBJ1-2
CASSYYPTGGELFF	many	TRBV6-5	TRBJ2-2
CASSLGPQGAGNIQYF	few	TRBV5-1	TRBJ2-4
CSVPRTGRETQYF	many	TRBV29-1	TRBJ2-5
CASSLGTYQPQHF	many	TRBV28	TRBJ1-5
CSVIRDNEQFF	few	TRBV29-1	TRBJ2-1
CASTPEGVDEQYF	-	TRBV19	TRBJ2-7
CSARTSDYEQYF	few	TRBV20-1	TRBJ2-7
CASRTTGGTYEQYF	-	TRBV27	TRBJ2-7
CASSERTVPNTEAFF	few	TRBV11-2	TRBJ1-1
CASSLGGWEKLFF	many	TRBV28	TRBJ1-4
CASSPEGRAYEQYF	few	TRBV6-2/TRBV6-3	TRBJ2-7
CSAGTSGASYEQYF	-	TRBV20-1	TRBJ2-7
CASSLSGQGHEQYF	many	TRBV7-9	TRBJ2-7
CASRGGNQPQHF	many	TRBV12-3/TRBV12-4	TRBJ1-5